The present entry profiles one T cell receptor (beta chain) with its context. This clone's antigen is unknown. Base qualities are missing; no much larger clone stands one base away. The germline V gene sets CDR1 to LGHNA and CDR2 to YNFKEQ. The germline ends are 8 bases apart after V is trimmed by 0 bases and J by 6 bases. Counted from cysteine to phenylalanine, this CDR3 has 13 amino acids. Only the CDR3 region is kept as DNA, spanning 39 bases read in frame from base 1. Each collaborating institution followed its own protocols to collect whole blood in K2EDTA tubes. Collaborator samples were shipped for TCRbeta analysis as frozen whole blood, isolated PBMCs, or DNA extracted from either sample type. These data are taken from a study of blood T cell repertoires in COVID-19 (dated by TCRdb to the early 2020s). General notes on the study: Samples from collaborators originated in the United States, Italy and Spain and spanned both the acute and convalescent phases of COVID-19. The prospective study material was composed of cDNA or gDNA derived from T cells, B-cell-depleted T cells, or PBMCs. Deeply sampled blood TCRbeta repertoires from subjects exposed to, actively infected with, or recovered from COVID-19 were included in the dataset. The samples were drawn from two sources: the first 160 participants of the ongoing ImmuneRACE study, and 1,000 to 1,500 subjects contributed by 6 global collaborators. The repertoires were released in a freely available public database meant as a resource for research on the immune response to SARS-CoV-2. The sample metadata nearly always contained a de-identified subject ID, COVID-19 status, age in years and sex. Where available, HLA class I and class II types were obtained from metadata supplied by the sample provider rather than from assay-based typing.

Findings and caveats that apply to the study as a whole: Clinical and demographic metadata were provided uncurated, with the amount varying by source and participant.

TCRbeta CDR3 regions were amplified from genomic DNA by means of the immunoSEQ Assay, a bias-controlled multiplex PCR. Under the source paper's analysis protocol: Nucleated cell counts per sample were estimated from amplification of reference gene primers within the assay. To quantify the absolute abundance of each unique TCRbeta CDR3 rearrangement, sequence reads were collapsed and filtered. For each sample, productive Simpson clonality was calculated as the square root of Simpson's diversity index across productive rearrangements. TCRdb holds this immuneACCESS table with in-frame rearrangements only. Some clones are missing; in checked studies, unresolved V genes explain under half, and the rest has no known cause. That table supplies the V and J calls and clone size; D and trimming were determined from the DNA. The sample has 80,000 to 90,000 clones on record, around 88% of them singletons. 1.2% of the sample is in the top ten clones.

What was sequenced was peripheral blood. The rearrangement combines TRBV4-2 with TRBJ1-1, with TRBD1 as a weak D call on 5 bases. The clonotype comes from a man at least 80 years old with active or convalescent COVID-19. Here the CDR3 is given as CASSQDGGAEAFF. The bases read TGTGCCAGCAGCCAAGATGGGGGGGCTGAAGCTTTCTTT.